Below, 16 T cell receptor beta chains from the same sample are listed, as sequenced in a study of beta chain features in type 1 diabetes. Notes on the study in general: For Type 1 diabetes patients, all four CD4+ subsets carried TCRB CDR3s that were moderately but significantly shorter.

Their target antigens are unknown. The entirety of the isolated RNA underwent reverse transcription, so expressed TCRB transcripts were sequenced. Method: immunoSEQ multiplex PCR; TCRdb's copy keeps in-frame clones and lacks some. The sample includes a few hundred thousand clones, around 25% of them seen just once. The sequenced material came from naive CD4+ T cells from blood. These receptors were obtained from a woman in her 30s with type 1 diabetes.

The V and J genes are TRBV30 and TRBJ1-5; a possible D gene is TRBD1 (5 bases). With 2 bases removed from V and 2 bases from J, the gap between germline ends came to 16 bases. The CDR3 totals 16 residues. Germline V gene sequence: CDR1 GTSNPN, CDR2 SVGIG (reference sequence). CDR3 DNA sequence: TGTGCCTGGAGTCGTGACAGAGCCTTTGGCAATCAGCCCCAGCATTTT. Its translation: CAWSRDRAFGNQPQHF.

This clone has only a few counts. The gene calls are TRBV5-4 and TRBJ1-1; 8 bases agree with TRBD1. Germline trimming cut 2 bases from V and 6 bases from J; bases unmatched to any gene: 15. The CDR3 spans 17 residues. Germline V gives CDR1 SGHNT, CDR2 YYREEE (reference sequence). CDR3 amino acids: CASSFRPSPGQESEAFF. The CDR3 coding sequence is TGTGCCAGCAGCTTCCGTCCTTCACCGGGACAGGAATCTGAAGCTTTCTTT.

V gene TRBV7-3 combines with J gene TRBJ1-2, with D tentatively TRBD1 (6 bases). The CDR3 is made up of 14 amino acids. Per germline, CDR1 SGHTA and CDR2 FQGTGA. The V gene lost 4 bases and the J gene lost 8 bases, with 17 bases spanning the gap. The CDR3 protein is CASSSLAGARGYTF. The DNA for the CDR3 is TGTGCCAGCAGCTCCCTTGCGGGGGCGCGAGGCTACACCTTC.

This clone was counted a few times. J is TRBJ2-7 and V is TRBV11-2, with TRBD1 as a possible D gene (6 bases). The CDR3 has 14 residues. Germline V CDR1 and CDR2: SGHAT, FQNNGV. V gave up 1 base and J gave up 2 bases, with 9 bases separating them. DNA of the CDR3: TGTGCCAGCAGCTTAGCAGGGGACACCTACGAGCAGTACTTC. Its translation: CASSLAGDTYEQYF.

This chain connects TRBV5-1 to TRBJ2-1; possibly TRBD2 for D (5 bases). The germline CDR1 and CDR2 sequences are SGHRS and YFSETQ. V lost 7 bases and J lost 4, with 18 bases in between. This CDR3 has 15 residues. The CDR3 loop reads CASHWRPEGYNEQFF. The CDR3, as DNA: TGCGCCAGCCACTGGCGACCCGAGGGATACAATGAGCAGTTCTTC. The entire variable domain, with the rest obtained from reference TRBV5-1 and TRBJ2-1, is as follows: KAGVTQTPRYLIKTRGQQVTLSCSPISGHRSVSWYQQTPGQGLQFLFEYFSETQRNKGNFPGRFSGRQFSNSRSEMNVSTLELGDSALYLCASHWRPEGYNEQFFGPGTRLTVL.

The chain carries TRBV29-1 and TRBJ2-2; maybe TRBD1 (6 bases). Trimming removed 1 base at V and 3 bases at J, with 15 bases between. This CDR3 has 16 residues. CDR1 is SQVTM, CDR2 ANQGSEA, per germline. CDR3 coding DNA: TGCAGCGTTGAAGCCATACAGGGCGCCTACACCGGGGAGCTGTTTTTT. This codes for CSVEAIQGAYTGELFF.

The V and J genes are TRBV7-8 and TRBJ1-1, with D perhaps TRBD1 (5 bases). Germline values: CDR1 SGHVS, CDR2 FQNEAQ. The CDR3 totals 15 residues. The V end lost 4 bases, the J end lost 6 bases, and 18 bases lay between the germline ends. Written as DNA, the CDR3 is TGTGCCAGCAGCTCCCCCGGGGGGGAGGGACCTGAAGCTTTCTTT. This gives the protein CASSSPGGEGPEAFF.

This clone turned up a few times. The chain is built from TRBV27 and TRBJ2-7; no clear D gene. Germline assignment: CDR1 MNHEY and CDR2 SMNVEV (reference sequence). CDR3 length: 12 residues. Trimming removed 6 bases from V and 2 bases from J, with 8 bases in between. This CDR3 reads CASRQNPYEQYF. The CDR3 nucleotides read TGTGCCAGCAGACAGAACCCCTACGAGCAGTACTTC.

The chain combines TRBV10-3 with TRBJ2-5; D ambiguous. Germline V gene sequence: CDR1 ENHRY, CDR2 SYGVKD. This CDR3 is built from 16 residues. Trimming removed 3 bases at V and 0 bases at J, with 14 bases between. The chain's CDR3 is CAISENGWADQETQYF. The CDR3 bases are TGTGCCATCAGTGAAAATGGATGGGCAGACCAAGAGACCCAGTACTTC.

This chain links TRBV14 with TRBJ2-1, with 11 positions matching TRBD2. CDR1 and CDR2 from the germline V gene are SGHDN and FVKESK. Germline trimming cut 6 bases from V and 7 bases from J; bases unmatched to any gene: 8. The CDR3 loop spans 15 amino acids. CDR3 coding DNA: TGTGCCAGCAGTCGACTAGCGGGATTCGGAAATGAGCAGTTCTTC. Its translation: CASSRLAGFGNEQFF.

The V and J genes are TRBV7-9 and TRBJ2-5, with D hard to call. Trimming removed 0 bases from V and 5 bases from J, with 10 bases in between. CDR3 size: 14 residues. Germline values: CDR1 SEHNR, CDR2 FQNEAQ (reference sequence). The chain's CDR3 is CASSLAATVETQYF. The DNA of the CDR3 is TGTGCCAGCAGCTTAGCAGCTACAGTTGAGACCCAGTACTTC.

This clone was counted a few times. The rearrangement links TRBV7-9 to TRBJ1-1; 7 bases match TRBD1. V lost 5 bases to trimming and J lost 5 bases; unmatched junction nucleotides: 11. The CDR3 sequence is 15 residues long. Germline loops: CDR1 SEHNR, CDR2 FQNEAQ (reference sequence). The DNA for the CDR3 is TGTGCCAGCAGCCGGGACCCAGGGGGTGATACTGAAGCTTTCTTT. This encodes CASSRDPGGDTEAFF. Based on the CDR3 plus reference TRBV7-9 and TRBJ1-1, the full variable domain is DTGVSQNPRHKITKRGQNVTFRCDPISEHNRLYWYRQTLGQGPEFLTYFQNEAQLEKSRLLSDRFSAERPKGSFSTLEIQRTEQGDSAMYLCASSRDPGGDTEAFFGQGTRLTVV.

The gene calls are TRBV4-1 and TRBJ2-7; D may be TRBD1 (6 bases). Germline values: CDR1 MGHRA, CDR2 YSYEKL. Trimming shortened V by 4 bases and J by 2 bases, and 15 bases separated the two germline ends. The CDR3 extends over 15 amino acids. CDR3 protein: CASSPKGHATYEQYF. CDR3 bases: TGCGCCAGCAGCCCGAAGGGACATGCAACCTACGAGCAGTACTTC.

This clone was recorded a few times. The rearrangement joins TRBV6-5 to TRBJ1-1; a weak D match, TRBD1 (5 bases). V shed 6 bases and J shed 1 base, with 12 bases lying between them. CDR3 length equals 14 residues. The germline V gene encodes CDR1 MNHEY and CDR2 SVGAGI. This chain's CDR3 is CASSYPGGNTEAFF. The CDR3 nucleotides are TGTGCCAGCAGCTACCCGGGGGGGAACACTGAAGCTTTCTTT.

This clone was seen only a few times. V usage is TRBV20-1 and J usage is TRBJ2-7, with 8 bases that match TRBD1. From germline, CDR1 is DFQATT and CDR2 SNEGSKA (reference sequence). This CDR3 has 11 residues. V lost 4 bases to trimming and J lost 7 bases; unmatched junction nucleotides: 3. The CDR3 sequence: CSATGGREQYF. CDR3 nucleotide sequence: TGCAGTGCTACAGGGGGCCGGGAGCAGTACTTC.

The table lists this clone with a few counts. The chain combines TRBV2 with TRBJ2-5, with a weak D call TRBD1 (5 bases). Germline V gives CDR1 SNHLY, CDR2 FYNNEI. CDR3 length equals 12 residues. V was cut by 9 bases and J by 2 bases, with 10 bases left in between. This CDR3 is CARRTSQETQYF. The CDR3 nucleotides are TGTGCCAGGAGGACATCACAAGAGACCCAGTACTTC.